This T cell receptor (beta chain) is from a study of early T cells in non-severe SARS-CoV-2 infection. Study-wide findings and caveats: The VDJdb matching leaned toward anti-spike CD8 responses and overlooked private and CD4 specificities.

This CDR3 spans 15 amino acids. The germline V gene encodes CDR1 DFQATT and CDR2 SNEGSKA (reference sequence). V shed 3 bases and J shed 0 bases, with 12 bases lying between them. In this sample, this clonotype turned up a few times. Its specificity is unknown. TCRdb redid the calling of the 5' RACE reads with MiXCR, one entry per CDR3 protein. Here the sample spans tens of thousands of distinct CDR3 sequences, 9.5% to 13% being singletons. V gene TRBV20-1 combines with J gene TRBJ1-3; D remains unclear. This clonotype originated in an adult who was a healthcare worker with PCR-confirmed SARS-CoV-2 infection or an uninfected control (not recorded which). The sample consisted of whole blood. The CDR3 is CSARSEGFSGNTIYF. The CDR3 nucleotides read TGCAGTGCTAGGTCTGAAGGGTTCTCTGGAAACACCATATATTTT.